The 15 T cell receptor beta chains below come from one sample, sequenced in a study of blood T cells in healthy people across ages. A second PCR of 7 to 11 cycles used a sample-barcoded 5' primer and a J-beta primer mix. TCRdb redid the calling of the 5' RACE reads with MiXCR, one entry per CDR3 protein. This sample has hundreds of thousands of distinct CDR3 sequences, with approximately 22% found just once. Sequenced: blood. All receptors derive from a man in his sixties or seventies in good health.

For this clonotype: An end of the junction differs from the germline gene, which may be a read error. This sequence joins TRBV7-8 and TRBJ2-3, with D possibly called TRBD1 or TRBD2 (6 bases each). The CDR3 runs 15 residues. CDR1 and CDR2 (germline): SGHVS, FQNEAQ. The CDR3 coding sequence is TGTGCCAGCAGCACAGGGAGGATCGGCACAGGTACGCAGTATTTT. It specifies CASSTGRIGTGTQYF.

The chain recombines TRBV9 with TRBJ1-1; no firm D call. Germline V gene lookup returns CDR1 SGDLS and CDR2 YYNGEE. This CDR3 spans 14 amino acids. Trimming took off 1 base at V and 5 bases at J, with 12 bases between the two ends. CDR3 nucleotide sequence: TGTGCCAGCAGCGTAATGCTGACAAGTACTGAAGCTTTCTTT. Translated, it gives CASSVMLTSTEAFF.

The rearrangement uses TRBV20-1 and TRBJ1-6; D gene uncertain. V was cut by 0 bases and J by 11 bases, with 11 bases left in between. CDR1 and CDR2 from the germline V gene are DFQATT and SNEGSKA (reference sequence). The CDR3 has 13 amino acids. CDR3 sequence reads: CSARESLGAPLHF. The CDR3 DNA reads TGCAGTGCTAGAGAGTCCCTCGGGGCACCCCTCCACTTT.

The rearrangement joins TRBV5-1 to TRBJ2-6, with D perhaps matching TRBD1 or TRBD2 (5 bases each). Trimming took 1 base from V and 1 from J, leaving 9 bases between them. Germline V CDR1 and CDR2: SGHRS, YFSETQ. The CDR3 length is 16 residues. CDR3 sequence reads: CASSLQGESGANVLTF. The CDR3 DNA is TGCGCCAGCAGCTTGCAGGGAGAATCTGGGGCCAACGTCCTGACTTTC.

The chain recombines TRBV29-1 with TRBJ1-1; D not resolved. V lost 7 bases and J lost 0, with 9 bases in between. The CDR3 extends over 12 amino acids. CDR1 is SQVTM, CDR2 ANQGSEA, per germline. The DNA for the CDR3 is TGCAGCGGGCACGGAGTGAACACTGAAGCTTTCTTT. Protein: CSGHGVNTEAFF. Complete variable domain (other parts from reference TRBV29-1 and TRBJ1-1): SAVISQKPSRDICQRGTSLTIQCQVDSQVTMMFWYRQQPGQSLTLIATANQGSEATYESGFVIDKFPISRPNLTFSTLTVSNMSPEDSSIYLCSGHGVNTEAFFGQGTRLTVV.

The chain uses TRBV6-5 and TRBJ1-6; D uncertain. The CDR3 runs to 13 residues. Trimming pared 10 bases from V and 3 bases from J, leaving 10 bases between. CDR1 and CDR2 (germline): MNHEY, SVGAGI. This CDR3 is CATCDNYNSPLHF. The DNA of the CDR3 is TGTGCCACCTGTGACAACTATAATTCACCCCTCCACTTT.

In this sample, this clonotype turned up many times. The V and J genes are TRBV5-1 and TRBJ2-1; no reliable D call. V was pared by 6 bases and J by 1 base, with 11 bases between. The CDR3 covers 14 residues. Germline lookup yields CDR1 SGHRS and CDR2 YFSETQ. The CDR3 sequence: CASTLDASYNEQFF. The CDR3 region has the DNA TGCGCCAGCACCTTAGACGCGTCCTACAATGAGCAGTTCTTC. Based on the CDR3 plus reference TRBV5-1 and TRBJ2-1, the full variable domain is KAGVTQTPRYLIKTRGQQVTLSCSPISGHRSVSWYQQTPGQGLQFLFEYFSETQRNKGNFPGRFSGRQFSNSRSEMNVSTLELGDSALYLCASTLDASYNEQFFGPGTRLTVL.

V is TRBV6-1 and J is TRBJ2-1, with 7 bases that match TRBD2. J gave up 3 bases and V 7 bases, and 15 bases lay outside the gene matches. The germline V gene encodes CDR1 MNHNS and CDR2 SASEGT. This CDR3 comprises 17 residues. The CDR3 reads CASTDFYREGYYNEQFF. In DNA form, the CDR3 reads TGTGCCAGCACCGACTTCTATAGGGAGGGTTACTACAATGAGCAGTTCTTC.

This chain links TRBV19 with TRBJ1-1; D not resolved. V lost 3 bases and J lost 3, with 17 bases in between. In germline, CDR1 is LNHDA, CDR2 SQIVND (reference sequence). This CDR3 spans 16 amino acids. The CDR3 DNA follows: TGTGCCAGTAGTATTGGGAAGCGGTATTTGGACACTGAAGCTTTCTTT. This sequence encodes CASSIGKRYLDTEAFF.

This clonotype came up once. Germline is not matched at one junction end, which may reflect a read error. The CDR3 DNA is TGTGCTAGTGGTTCCGGGACGTACCAAGAGGCCCAGTACTTC. Translating it yields CASGSGTYQEAQYF. V is TRBV12-5 and J is TRBJ2-5, with D perhaps TRBD1 or TRBD2 (5 bases each). CDR1 is LGHNT and CDR2 is FRNRAP in the germline V gene. CDR3 length: 14 amino acids. Combining the CDR3 with reference TRBV12-5 and TRBJ2-5 gives the whole variable domain DARVTQTPRHKVTEMGQEVTMRCQPILGHNTVFWYRQTMMQGLELLAYFRNRAPLDDSGMPKDRFSAEMPDATLATLKIQPSEPRDSAVYFCASGSGTYQEAQYFGPGTRLLVL.

This clonotype was detected a few times. The chain joins TRBV5-1 to TRBJ1-2; TRBD1 aligns across 7 bases. Germline values: CDR1 SGHRS, CDR2 YFSETQ. Trimming removed 4 bases from V and 0 bases from J; junction bases left unmatched: 6. The CDR3 extends over 15 amino acids. CDR3 protein: CASSPRDRANYGYTF. The CDR3 DNA sequence: TGCGCCAGCAGCCCCCGGGACAGAGCTAACTATGGCTACACCTTC.

The chain combines TRBV28 with TRBJ2-1; no clear D gene. The V end lost 5 bases, the J end lost 0 bases, and 5 bases lay between the germline ends. The length of the CDR3 is 13 residues. Germline loops: CDR1 MDHEN, CDR2 SYDVKM. CDR3 sequence (DNA): TGTGCCAGCAGTCCCATCTCCTACAATGAGCAGTTCTTC. It codes for CASSPISYNEQFF.

This clonotype has just a few counts. The gene calls are TRBV27 and TRBJ2-7; D gene ambiguous. V was trimmed by 6 bases and J by 0 bases, leaving 15 bases between them. The CDR3 has 15 residues. CDR1 MNHEY and CDR2 SMNVEV come from the germline V gene (reference sequence). CDR3 sequence reads: CASRGVARSSYEQYF. The CDR3 DNA reads TGTGCCAGCAGAGGAGTGGCCAGGAGCTCCTACGAGCAGTACTTC.

The V and J genes are TRBV20-1 and TRBJ2-1; TRBD2 matches at 9 bases. The CDR3 runs 17 residues. Germline CDR1 reads DFQATT; CDR2 reads SNEGSKA (reference sequence). V shed 3 bases, J shed 7 bases, and the junction held 16 bases outside the gene matches. The CDR3: CSASPRDIAGATNEQFF. CDR3 bases: TGCAGTGCTAGCCCCAGGGATATAGCGGGAGCCACGAATGAGCAGTTCTTC.

V is TRBV20-1 and J is TRBJ2-4; possible D gene TRBD1, 5 bases. CDR1 and CDR2 from the germline V gene are DFQATT and SNEGSKA (reference sequence). CDR3 length: 14 amino acids. Trimming left V 1 base short and J 0 bases short, with 7 bases between. The CDR3 protein is CSARATAAKNIQYF. The CDR3 bases are TGCAGTGCTAGAGCGACAGCAGCCAAAAACATTCAGTACTTC.